This TCR beta chain is drawn from a study of shared clonotypes between healthy human individuals. Study at large: CD4 naive and memory got three plates each, CD8 naive two, CD8 memory one.

A deep-level run was used for the assay. Assay: immunoSEQ multiplex PCR; the TCRdb copy retains only in-frame clones and omits some. The data show under 2.5 million clones, around 90% seen once. Only Caucasian adults living in Nashville, Tennessee served as donors. Both subsets, CD45RA+ naive and CD45RA-negative memory, were split from the CD4+ cells. The table lists this clone with a few counts. The sample carries other DNA sequences with the same CDR3. Between the trimmed V and J ends, which lost 3 bases and 3 bases, there was a span of 8 bases. From germline, CDR1 is SQVTM and CDR2 ANQGSEA. The CDR3 extends over 13 amino acids.

Sequencing used naive CD4+ T cells from PBMCs. The subset here: CD45RA+ positively selected. The TCR sequence derives from a man aged 18 to 30 in good health. Some clones in this sample may be carry-over from other donors' samples. This rearrangement joins TRBV29-1 to TRBJ2-2, with D tentatively TRBD2 (6 bases). The CDR3 DNA follows: TGCAGCGTTGATGGAGGGTACACCGGGGAGCTGTTTTTT. It is translated as CSVDGGYTGELFF.